These 18 T cell receptor beta chains were all obtained from the same sample, sequenced in a study of vaccination effects on CD4 cells after COVID-19. Before sequencing, viral peptide pools were used by the ViraFEST assay to expand antigen-specific CD4+ T cells. Following 10 days of culture, CD4+ T cells were isolated. Participants each got two BNT162b2 or mRNA-1273 vaccine doses. The data were produced by immunoSEQ multiplex PCR, yet TCRdb's version contains in-frame clones alone and is incomplete. The table records tens of thousands of clones, about 80% of them present only once. Antigens of these TCRs are unknown. The specimen comprised CD4+ T cells from PBMCs cultured with HCoV-OC43 spike peptides, sampled after COVID-19 vaccination. Subset noted: HCoV-OC43 spike overlapping peptide pool stimulation. The receptors derive from a human donor who received a COVID-19 vaccine.

V is TRBV19 and J is TRBJ2-5, with TRBD1 as a possible D gene (5 bases). V gave up 2 bases and J gave up 5 bases, with 12 bases separating them. Looked up from germline, CDR1 is LNHDA and CDR2 is SQIVND (reference sequence). CDR3 length equals 14 residues. The CDR3: CASSIQGRQETQYF. The CDR3 nucleotides read TGTGCCAGTAGTATACAGGGTAGGCAGGAGACCCAGTACTTC.

This chain's CDR3 is CASRGTGFNQPQHF. Written as DNA, the CDR3 is TGTGCCAGCAGGGGGACAGGGTTCAATCAGCCCCAGCATTTT. The rearrangement uses TRBV6-5 and TRBJ1-5; 9 bases fit TRBD1. Per germline, CDR1 MNHEY and CDR2 SVGAGI. The trim removed 6 bases at V and 3 bases at J, leaving 3 bases unmatched. This CDR3 is built from 14 residues.

This clone was detected only a few times. The V call is TRBV6-2 or TRBV6-3, the J call TRBJ1-5; D gene ambiguous. The germline V and J ends were trimmed by 6 bases and 4 bases, with 13 bases remaining between them. The CDR3 extends over 14 amino acids. Germline V lookup: CDR1 MNHEY, CDR2 SVGEGT. The CDR3 DNA reads TGTGCCAGCAGCGAGTGGGCCGGGAATCAGCCCCAGCATTTT. Encoded protein: CASSEWAGNQPQHF.

This chain connects TRBV19 to TRBJ1-2, with D unresolved. The V and J ends lost 10 bases and 4 bases respectively, with 16 bases between them. The CDR3 length is 13 residues. Per the germline V gene, CDR1 is LNHDA and CDR2 is SQIVND (reference sequence). As DNA, the CDR3 is TGTGCCACGTGTGGACGGATGGTCTATGGCTACACCTTC. Translating gives CATCGRMVYGYTF.

A few counts support this clone. J is TRBJ1-1 and V is TRBV28, with 9 bases matching TRBD1. CDR1 is MDHEN, CDR2 SYDVKM, per germline. V lost 6 bases and J lost 10; bases outside the gene matches: 6. This CDR3 is 12 amino acids long. CDR3 sequence reads: CASRLGQGTAFF. CDR3 bases: TGTGCCAGCAGACTGGGACAGGGCACAGCTTTCTTT.

This chain uses TRBV7-8 with TRBJ1-1; D is undetermined. CDR1 and CDR2 from the germline V gene are SGHVS and FQNEAQ. The V end was cut by 1 base, the J end by 0 bases, with 12 bases between. The CDR3 is 16 amino acids. Here the CDR3 DNA reads TGTGCCAGCAGCTTAGGACGGCAGGCCCTGAACACTGAAGCTTTCTTT. Encoded protein: CASSLGRQALNTEAFF.

The chain carries TRBV3-1 (or the pseudogene TRBV3-2) and TRBJ2-5; TRBD2 matches at 11 bases. The V gene's germline CDR1 is LGHDT and CDR2 YNNKEL (reference sequence). The junction had 6 bases not matched to a gene; V was cut back by 1 base and J by 5 bases. This CDR3 spans 16 amino acids. In DNA, the CDR3 is TGTGCCAGCAGCCAAGCCCTAGCGGGGGGTTTGGAGACCCAGTACTTC. Translating gives CASSQALAGGLETQYF.

CDR3 amino acids: CASSRDFGSGNTIYF. The CDR3 nucleotides are TGTGCCAGCAGTCGGGACTTCGGCTCTGGAAACACCATATATTTT. The V gene is TRBV9, the J gene TRBJ1-3; maybe TRBD1 (5 bases). CDR1 SGDLS and CDR2 YYNGEE come from the germline V gene. The CDR3 loop spans 15 amino acids. Trimming took off 5 bases at V and 0 bases at J, with 12 bases between the two ends.

The rearrangement links TRBV5-1 to TRBJ2-7; TRBD1 might be the D (5 bases). V lost 4 bases to trimming and J lost 4 bases, with 21 bases between them. Germline V lookup: CDR1 SGHRS, CDR2 YFSETQ. CDR3 length equals 16 residues. The CDR3 reads CASSPDLKTAPYEQYV. The CDR3, as DNA: TGCGCCAGCAGCCCCGACCTCAAGACAGCTCCTTACGAGCAGTACGTC.

This clone was detected only once. CDR3 sequence: CASRRGQGVYEQYV. The CDR3 DNA is TGTGCCAGCCGGCGCGGGCAGGGGGTCTACGAGCAGTACGTC. This chain links TRBV6-5 with TRBJ2-7, with 7 positions matching TRBD1. Germline assignment: CDR1 MNHEY and CDR2 SVGAGI. V was clipped by 8 bases and J by 3 bases; unmatched bases: 10. The CDR3 totals 14 residues.

The rearrangement links TRBV6-6 to TRBJ1-2; 7 bases match TRBD1. This CDR3 is 14 amino acids long. Germline-derived CDR1 and CDR2 are MNHNY and SVGAGI (reference sequence). The junction had 5 bases not matched to a gene; V was cut back by 5 bases and J by 2 bases. This CDR3 is CASSPGQLNYGYTF. The CDR3 DNA reads as TGTGCCAGCAGTCCGGGACAGCTGAACTATGGCTACACCTTC.

This clone has more than one count but fewer than ten. This chain connects TRBV4-1 to TRBJ1-1, with unresolved D. Germline CDR1 and CDR2: MGHRA and YSYEKL. The length of the CDR3 is 16 residues. Trimming shortened V by 1 base and J by 0 bases, and 12 bases separated the two germline ends. The CDR3 nucleotides read TGCGCCAGCAGCCAAGTTCCCCTCCAGTTGAACACTGAAGCTTTCTTT. Translating it yields CASSQVPLQLNTEAFF.

V usage is TRBV7-3 and J usage is TRBJ2-5; 8 bases line up with TRBD2. This CDR3 comprises 15 residues. The V gene end was trimmed by 5 bases and the J gene end by 2 bases; junction bases not matched to a gene: 7. Germline CDR1 reads SGHTA; CDR2 reads FQGTGA. CDR3 amino acids: CASSRSGGQQETQYF. CDR3 coding DNA: TGTGCCAGCAGCCGGAGCGGGGGCCAACAAGAGACCCAGTACTTC.

The chain uses TRBV7-2 and TRBJ1-5; tentative D call: TRBD1 (5 bases). This CDR3 is built from 15 residues. CDR1 SGHTA and CDR2 FQGNSA come from the germline V gene. The V and J ends lost 5 bases and 0 bases respectively, with 11 bases between them. In nucleotides, the CDR3 is TGTGCCAGCAGCCCCTGGGGGGGTAGCAATCAGCCCCAGCATTTT. Translation gives CASSPWGGSNQPQHF.

The DNA of the CDR3 is TGTGCCAGGCCCCCAGGGGGCATAGTTGGCTACACCTTC. Protein sequence: CARPPGGIVGYTF. The chain has TRBV5-3 and TRBJ1-2, with 8 nucleotides matching TRBD1. TRBV5-3 is reported as an ORF; its role is uncertain. Trimming at V came to 8 bases and at J to 7 bases, leaving 10 bases not matched to a gene. This CDR3 has 13 amino acids.

This rearrangement joins TRBV12-3 or TRBV12-4 to TRBJ1-2; TRBD1 is a possible D gene (6 bases). The CDR3 spans 12 residues. Between the trimmed V and J ends, which lost 5 bases and 7 bases, there was a span of 11 bases. The CDR3 is CASSKQGLGYTF. The CDR3 region has the DNA TGTGCCAGCAGTAAACAGGGTCTTGGCTACACCTTC.

The gene calls are TRBV6-5 and TRBJ2-7; unclear D gene. With 6 bases removed from V and 4 bases from J, the gap between germline ends came to 13 bases. The CDR3 spans 13 residues. In germline, CDR1 is MNHEY, CDR2 SVGAGI. CDR3 bases: TGTGCCAGCAGACGAAGTACAGAATACGAGCAGTACGTC. Translating it yields CASRRSTEYEQYV.

The rearrangement links TRBV19 to TRBJ2-4, with TRBD2 matching over 11 bases. This CDR3 region has 14 residues. Germline V gene data show CDR1 as LNHDA and CDR2 as SQIVND (reference sequence). V shed 7 bases and J 6 bases; nucleotides not matched to a gene: 5. DNA of the CDR3: TGTGCCAGTAATAGCGGGGGGGCCGCAAACATTCAGTACTTC. As protein: CASNSGGAANIQYF. Filled out from reference TRBV19 and TRBJ2-4, the complete variable domain reads DGGITQSPKYLFRKEGQNVTLSCEQNLNHDAMYWYRQDPGQGLRLIYYSQIVNDFQKGDIAEGYSVSREKKESFPLTVTSAQKNPTAFYLCASNSGGAANIQYFGAGTRLSVL.